The present TCR beta chain was sequenced within a study of blood T cell repertoires in COVID-19 (dated by TCRdb to 2019 to 2021). About the full investigation: The collaborator samples originated in the United States, Italy and Spain and spanned the acute and convalescent phases of COVID-19. The prospective study material was composed of cDNA or gDNA derived from T cells, B-cell-depleted T cells, or PBMCs. Deeply sampled blood TCRbeta repertoires from subjects exposed to, actively infected with, or recovered from COVID-19 were included in the dataset. The repertoires were made available in a free public database intended to serve as a resource for research on the immune response to SARS-CoV-2. Samples were obtained from the ongoing ImmuneRACE study (first 160 participants) and from 1,254 subjects provided by 6 global collaborators. The sample metadata nearly always contained a de-identified subject ID, COVID-19 status, age in years and sex. Where available, HLA class I and class II types were obtained from metadata supplied by the sample provider rather than from assay-based typing. Broad study findings and their caveats: How much clinical and demographic metadata was included differed by source and by participant, and the metadata was provided uncurated.

The junction shows trimming of 5 bases on V and 5 bases on J, plus 6 bases between the germline ends. The CDR3 runs 11 amino acids, cysteine and phenylalanine included. The sequence is cut down to CDR3 DNA, 33 bases in frame from base 1. The germline V gene encodes CDR1 SGHAT and CDR2 FQDESV (reference sequence). Of note for this clone: Its specific antigen is unknown. Base qualities are not recorded, but no much larger clone differs from it by a single base.

One collaborating source in Seattle enrolled patients during active infection and followed them longitudinally through the course of disease. Collaborating institutions collected whole blood in K2EDTA tubes following their own protocols. For TCRbeta analysis, collaborators shipped samples as frozen whole blood, isolated PBMCs, or DNA extracted from either of those sample types. TCRbeta CDR3 regions were amplified from genomic DNA by means of the immunoSEQ Assay, a bias-controlled multiplex PCR. Processing in the source paper ran as follows. The number of nucleated cells in each sample was estimated from the amplification of reference gene primers within the assay. Sequence reads were collapsed and filtered to measure the absolute abundance of every unique TCRbeta CDR3 rearrangement. For each sample, productive Simpson clonality was calculated as the square root of Simpson's diversity index across productive rearrangements. The table was pulled from immuneACCESS by TCRdb, which kept in-frame rearrangements only. Such tables lose some clones; where checked, under half of the loss comes from unresolved V genes, and the rest has no known cause. V and J calls and clone size are as listed in that table; D and trimming were resolved from the DNA. The sample profile shows 270,000 or so clones; approximately 84% of them were found once. Of the sample, more than 1.4% is held by the ten largest clones.

The receptor chain draws on TRBV11-1 and TRBJ2-5; no confident D gene assignment can be made. Sequenced: peripheral blood. This clonotype was obtained from a human donor with COVID-19, enrolled during active disease. The donor label of this sample is uncertain. CDR3 loop: CASSREETQYF. Read as DNA, the sequence is TGTGCCAGCAGCCGAGAGGAGACCCAGTACTTC. Extended through the reference TRBV11-1 and TRBJ2-5 proteins, this CDR3 yields the full variable domain: EAEVAQSPRYKITEKSQAVAFWCDPISGHATLYWYRQILGQGPELLVQFQDESVVDDSQLPKDRFSAERLKGVDSTLKIQPAELGDSAMYLCASSREETQYFGPGTRLLVL.